This T cell receptor beta chain was found in a study of T cells in Graves' hyperthyroidism and ophthalmopathy (dated by TCRdb to between 2019 and 2020). Looking at the study overall: Peripheral blood was sampled at the time of initial diagnosis, prior to any treatment. A discovery cohort of approximately 97 patients, roughly 45 with Graves' ophthalmopathy and approximately 57 with stable Graves' hyperthyroidism, was used to find distinguishing TCR V-J signatures. An independent validation cohort of around 19 hyperthyroidism patients and some 15 patients who later progressed to ophthalmopathy tested prospective prediction of ophthalmopathy. For training and testing, the approximately 92 patients in the discovery cohort were randomly divided in a 7:3 ratio. The study also compared thyroid tissue and blood T-cell repertoires from roughly 6 Graves' hyperthyroidism patients. Once sampling was done, hyperthyroidism patients were given methimazole at a starting dose of 30 mg daily, whereas ophthalmopathy patients were given high-dose intravenous methylprednisolone. The paper reports TCR Vbeta CDR3 sequencing of over 120 peripheral blood samples: 40 to 45 ophthalmopathy, fewer than 85 hyperthyroidism and around 17 progressor patients. Points the paper makes about the study in general: A model built on a 13 V-J signature distinguished ophthalmopathy from stable hyperthyroidism, reaching about 88% sensitivity and under 84% specificity in cross-validation and 80%/75% in testing. In validation, the model predicted progression to ophthalmopathy with approximately 71% sensitivity and roughly 72% specificity, a median of 6.5 months before onset. Sample size was not statistically predetermined, and investigators were not blinded to group allocation. Most expanded thyroid clonotypes (frequency above 0.001) were also detected in blood, a finding suggesting that blood repertoires may reflect thyroid immune responses.

A patient counted as having stable Graves' hyperthyroidism if no progression to ophthalmopathy occurred over 18 months of follow-up. The hyperthyroidism patients were between 18 and 65 years old and newly diagnosed, with a disease duration of less than 2 months. Patients with uncontrolled infections, other autoimmune diseases, pregnancy or lactation were excluded. Clinical symptoms, serum thyroxine and TRAb, thyroid ultrasound, and orbital computed tomography formed the basis for the diagnoses. Ficoll-Paque density gradient centrifugation was used to isolate PBMCs from about 10 ml of fresh peripheral blood. Total RNA was extracted with Trizol reagent, and quality was checked on an Agilent 2100 Bioanalyzer. TCR beta CDR3 regions were amplified from RNA transcripts. The first round of RT-PCR for the TCR CDR3 was performed with the HTBI primer set and the Qiagen OneStep RT-PCR kit. The libraries were constructed in a second round of multiplex PCR and then size-selected and purified. Sequencing of the libraries was done on an Illumina HiSeq2000 using paired-end 100 bp reads. As for the original processing: SOAPnuke was used to process the raw data, removing reads that contained adapters or uncalled bases, had a mean Phred below 15, or lacked an exact match to the constant primer or identifier. COPE v1.2.5 was used to merge the high-quality paired reads, and each unique nucleotide sequence was defined as a clonotype. Clonotypes were aligned to IMGT TRBV, TRBD and TRBJ reference segments using MiTCR v1.1. Analysis was restricted to V-J combinations with a frequency above 0.0001, which covered over 98% of repertoires. The TCS score was defined as F50 (clonal expansion) divided by E x V (chaos), with BLOSUM62-based TCRdist calculated between CDR3 peptides within each V-J. Welch's t-statistics and random forest reduced 500 to 650 V-J features to 10 to 15, which were used in a naive Bayes classifier (R e1071). The raw public reads went through TCRdb reprocessing: fastp at Q25, MiXCR clone calling, in-frame beta chains kept. A single entry per CDR3 protein holds the most common genes and DNA from its merged rows. The V and J calls and clone size come from TCRdb's table, not from the authors' own analysis. Recorded for this sample are more than 300,000 distinct CDR3 sequences; around 13% of them occurred a single time. The ten largest clonotypes hold 20% to 25% of the sample.

A remark on this clonotype: The antigen it binds to is not known. The sample holds no much larger clone one base away, and base qualities are not on file.

A distance of 13 bases separates the germline ends of V and J, which lose 6 bases and 0 bases respectively. The CDR3 covers 15 residues, taking in both the cysteine and the phenylalanine. This entry keeps only the CDR3 DNA: 45 bases, framed from base 1. CDR1 SNHLY and CDR2 FYNNEI were looked up in the germline V gene. The sequence joins TRBV2 to TRBJ2-3, and possibly TRBD1, on 7 matching bases. The specimen was blood. This sequence originates from a woman in her thirties with Graves' hyperthyroidism. This receptor has the CDR3 CASREGQISTDTQYF. The DNA reads as follows: TGTGCCAGCAGGGAGGGACAGATTAGCACAGATACGCAGTATTTT.